This T cell receptor (beta chain) derives from a study of T cell clonality in common variable immunodeficiency (dated by TCRdb to between 2015 and 2016). Findings and caveats that apply to the study as a whole: Despite equal DNA input, controls averaged roughly 80,000 unique sequences per sample versus about 30,000 in CVID samples. CVID TCRbeta sequences were reported to have fewer deletions and N-nucleotide insertions and to lack highly modified clones with 13 or more V deletions. CVID subjects shared fewer TCRbeta clones with each other than healthy controls did (p < 0.0001). According to the authors, figuring out what caused the increased clonality in CVID would require sequencing the repertoires of T cell subpopulations. TCRbeta clonality was higher in CVID subjects than in healthy controls (t-test p = 0.018), and the increase was most characteristic of about a third of subjects. Differences among patients in the CVID cohort limited the correlations between repertoire features and clinical complications.

Diagnosis of CVID followed standard criteria, namely serum IgG, IgA and/or IgM below the normal range together with specific antibody deficiency. The CVID group comprised around 44 subjects, 15 or so female and roughly 29 male, aged about 8 to 64 years with a mean age of 40. Most of the CVID patients and most of the healthy controls were of Caucasian heritage. All CVID subjects had received replacement immunoglobulin therapy for at least one year at the time of study participation. When blood was collected, none of the CVID subjects were ill or on immunomodulatory or immunosuppressive medication. From each donor, roughly 4.5 to 8 ml of heparinized peripheral whole blood was collected. TCRbeta CDR3 repertoires were sequenced from genomic DNA of adults with common variable immune deficiency (CVID) and healthy adult controls. Diluted blood was subjected to density centrifugation over Hypaque 1077 or Ficoll-Paque for isolation of peripheral blood mononuclear cells. Genomic DNA was obtained from unsorted mononuclear cells through either Qiagen column purification or a centrifugation-based method.

The CDR3 numbers 14 residues from cysteine through phenylalanine. Of the CDR3's DNA, 33 bases were read; they are in frame from base 1. Here V drops 4 bases and J drops 5 bases, and the junction holds 8 bases not matched to any gene. In the germline V gene (reference sequence), CDR1 corresponds to DFQATT and CDR2 to SNEGSKA. For sequencing, equivalent amounts of genomic DNA were input from CVID and control samples. For every sample, a 60 bp segment covering the rearranged TCRbeta CDR3 region was amplified and then sequenced. The immunoSEQ assay, a bias-corrected multiplex PCR combined with high-throughput sequencing, was used for TCRbeta amplification. The published analysis was carried out like this. Each unique nucleotide sequence was treated as a clone and annotated with V, D and J genes, copy number and frequency. Sequences were labeled productive if in frame, and non-productive if out of frame or containing stop codons. As previously described, clonality was calculated on the basis of Shannon's entropy. The predicted amino acid sequences of productive clones were used to derive the mean CDR3 Kyte-Doolittle hydropathy. Scaled V gene usage was hierarchically clustered using Manhattan distance and complete linkage with the R hclust function. Sharing of clones by CDR3 amino acid sequence was evaluated by resampling 12 repertoires per group over 100 rounds. The repertoires were screened for over 60 published EBV-specific TCRbeta sequences and around 240 published CMV-specific TCRbeta sequences. A couple of CVID samples yielding fewer than 10,000 sequences were excluded from analysis, leaving over 35 CVID repertoires. TCRdb retrieved this table from immuneACCESS and kept in-frame rearrangements only. Not all clones are present; in checked studies, unresolved V genes account for under half, and no reason is known for the remainder. V, J and clone size are taken as reported in that table, and D and trimming were inferred from the DNA itself. There are approximately 28,000 clones in this sample, and none of them is a singleton. The top ten hold 3.2% of the sample.

This clone was counted between two and nine times. No cognate antigen has been identified for it. The read ends 3 residues shy of where the CDR3 ends; the end is completed using the germline J gene. This sequence uses TRBV20-1 and TRBJ1-5; TRBD1 agrees with 7 junctional bases. The material sequenced was peripheral blood mononuclear cells. The source of this sequence is a human donor with common variable immunodeficiency. For the CDR3, the sequence is CSANTGTEDQPQHF. Partial CDR3 DNA: TGCAGTGCTAACACCGGGACAGAGGATCAGCCC.